Each of the 18 T cell receptor beta chains below was sequenced from the same sample in a study of T cell clonotyping in hematopoietic cell transplantation. The assay was immunoSEQ multiplex PCR, and TCRdb's table has in-frame clones only and misses some. The table has more than 9,500 clones, 89% seen once. The sample comprised peripheral blood mononuclear cells. These receptor sequences come from a human donor who either received an allogeneic hematopoietic cell transplant for a myeloid malignancy or was a related donor (not recorded which). Some clones in this sample may be carry-over from other donors' samples.

The V gene is TRBV5-1, the J gene TRBJ1-6, with no clear D. V was cut by 0 bases and J by 9 bases, with 16 bases left in between. The CDR3 extends over 16 amino acids. Germline V CDR1 and CDR2: SGHRS, YFSETQ. Here the CDR3 reads CASSLVGQAIGSPLHF. The CDR3 nucleotides are TGCGCCAGCAGCTTGGTAGGGCAGGCGATCGGTTCACCCCTCCACTTT. Using reference TRBV5-1 and TRBJ1-6 for the parts outside the CDR3, the full variable domain is KAGVTQTPRYLIKTRGQQVTLSCSPISGHRSVSWYQQTPGQGLQFLFEYFSETQRNKGNFPGRFSGRQFSNSRSEMNVSTLELGDSALYLCASSLVGQAIGSPLHFGNGTRLTVT.

The chain links TRBV6-5 to TRBJ2-1; TRBD1 agrees at 8 bases. The CDR3 is made up of 15 amino acids. V shed 6 bases, J shed 9 bases, and the junction held 13 bases outside the gene matches. Germline assignment: CDR1 MNHEY and CDR2 SVGAGI. CDR3 protein: CASSTGGPIGGEQFF. In DNA, the CDR3 is TGTGCCAGCAGCACAGGGGGTCCGATAGGCGGTGAGCAGTTCTTC.

The genes are TRBV6-5 and TRBJ1-2; TRBD1 matches at 9 bases. The germline CDR1 and CDR2 sequences are MNHEY and SVGAGI. This CDR3 is 14 amino acids long. V was clipped by 4 bases and J by 3 bases; unmatched bases: 3. The chain's CDR3 is CASSSQGAHYGYTF. The CDR3 DNA is TGTGCCAGCAGTTCACAGGGGGCGCACTATGGCTACACCTTC.

The chain uses TRBV29-1 and TRBJ2-2; D gene ambiguous. The CDR3 is 15 amino acids. The germline V gene has CDR1 SQVTM and CDR2 ANQGSEA. Trimming removed 3 bases at V and 0 bases at J, with 11 bases between. CDR3 nucleotide sequence: TGCAGCGTTGAGGGCAAAGACACGAACACCGGGGAGCTGTTTTTT. Translation gives CSVEGKDTNTGELFF.

This clone was found a few times. V gene TRBV20-1 combines with J gene TRBJ1-2; 7 bases align to TRBD1. CDR1 is DFQATT and CDR2 is SNEGSKA in the germline V gene (reference sequence). With 8 bases clipped from V and 4 bases from J, the junction kept 4 bases outside the gene matches. The CDR3 contains 11 residues. In DNA, the CDR3 is TGCAGTCCAACAGGGGTCTATGGCTACACCTTC. Amino acids: CSPTGVYGYTF.

The chain joins TRBV7-9 to TRBJ2-7, with 11 bases matching TRBD2. Germline V gene sequence: CDR1 SEHNR, CDR2 FQNEAQ (reference sequence). V trimming: 5 bases; J trimming: 0 bases; junction bases outside the gene matches: 6. The CDR3 loop spans 16 amino acids. The CDR3 nucleotides are TGTGCCAGCAGCACTCGACTAGCGGGGAGCTCCTACGAGCAGTACTTC. This codes for CASSTRLAGSSYEQYF.

The genes are TRBV9 and TRBJ2-1, with 10 bases lining up with TRBD2. Germline CDR1 reads SGDLS; CDR2 reads YYNGEE. The CDR3 has 17 amino acids. Unmatched junction bases numbered 8, after V lost 0 bases and J lost 5 bases. As DNA, the CDR3 is TGTGCCAGCAGCGTAGCTGAGCGGGGGGGCCTCCACAATGAGCAGTTCTTC. Its protein product is CASSVAERGGLHNEQFF.

This chain connects TRBV5-1 to TRBJ2-7, with TRBD2 matching over 12 bases. The CDR3 loop spans 15 amino acids. The J segment lost 0 bases and the V segment lost 3 bases, leaving 1 base of the junction unmatched. Looked up from germline, CDR1 is SGHRS and CDR2 is YFSETQ. The CDR3 protein is CASSWGLAGSYEQYF. The CDR3 DNA sequence: TGCGCCAGCAGCTGGGGACTAGCGGGCTCCTACGAGCAGTACTTC.

The chain recombines TRBV18 with TRBJ1-2; the D gene is possibly TRBD1 (5 bases). The CDR3 spans 14 residues. The germline CDR1 and CDR2 sequences are KGHSH and LQKENI. V was clipped by 0 bases and J by 4 bases, with 9 bases between them. The CDR3 reads CASSPPGVSYGYTF. CDR3 nucleotide sequence: TGTGCCAGCTCACCACCAGGGGTTTCCTATGGCTACACCTTC. Using reference TRBV18 and TRBJ1-2 for the parts outside the CDR3, the full variable domain is NAGVMQNPRHLVRRRGQEARLRCSPMKGHSHVYWYRQLPEEGLKFMVYLQKENIIDESGMPKERFSAEFPKEGPSILRIQQVVRGDSAAYFCASSPPGVSYGYTFGSGTRLTVV.

The chain recombines TRBV29-1 with TRBJ1-4; the match to TRBD1 covers 7 bases. The CDR3 runs 14 residues. V dropped 3 bases and J dropped 8; count of bases not matched to a gene: 9. Germline V gives CDR1 SQVTM, CDR2 ANQGSEA. CDR3 residues: CSVDSPGGGEKLFF. Here the CDR3 DNA reads TGCAGCGTTGATTCGCCAGGGGGGGGAGAAAAACTGTTTTTT.

The J gene is TRBJ1-2, the V gene TRBV7-2; D perhaps matches TRBD1 (6 bases). The V end lost 5 bases, the J end lost 10 bases, and 20 bases lay between the germline ends. The CDR3 has 14 amino acids. From germline, CDR1 is SGHTA and CDR2 FQGNSA. CDR3: CASSLLGTGGAYTF. CDR3 coding DNA: TGTGCCAGCAGCCTGTTGGGGACCGGGGGGGCCTACACCTTC.

This chain uses TRBV27 with TRBJ1-6; 7 nucleotides match TRBD1. CDR1 and CDR2 from the germline V gene are MNHEY and SMNVEV (reference sequence). The CDR3 runs 14 residues. The V segment lost 7 bases and the J segment 1 base; nucleotides outside the gene matches: 1. The CDR3 nucleotides are TGTGCCAGCACAGGGGGGTCCTATAATTCACCCCTCCACTTT. It encodes CASTGGSYNSPLHF.

The chain couples TRBV5-1 to TRBJ2-2; a weak D match, TRBD1 (5 bases). V lost 0 bases to trimming and J lost 3 bases, with 6 bases between them. The CDR3 runs to 14 residues. Per the germline V gene, CDR1 is SGHRS and CDR2 is YFSETQ. The CDR3 reads CASSLEGDTGELFF. The CDR3 coding sequence is TGCGCCAGCAGCTTGGAAGGGGACACCGGGGAGCTGTTTTTT.

The chain carries TRBV7-3 and TRBJ1-1; D is possibly TRBD1 (5 bases). Trimming left V 3 bases short and J 2 bases short, with 10 bases between. This CDR3 region has 14 residues. Germline assignment: CDR1 SGHTA and CDR2 FQGTGA. The chain's CDR3 is CASSFTGGNTEAFF. Written as DNA, the CDR3 is TGTGCCAGCAGCTTTACAGGAGGAAACACTGAAGCTTTCTTT.

The CDR3 reads CASSPSDQQETQYF. The DNA of the CDR3 is TGTGCCAGCAGCCCCTCGGACCAACAAGAGACCCAGTACTTC. V and J are TRBV4-2 and TRBJ2-5; no clear D gene. The CDR3 contains 14 residues. Germline-derived CDR1 and CDR2 are LGHNA and YNFKEQ. Trimming cost V 4 bases and J 2 bases, with 11 bases left between them.

Notes on this clone: Other DNA sequences in the sample encode the same CDR3. This sequence joins TRBV30 and TRBJ1-5; D ambiguous. This CDR3 is built from 15 residues. The V gene lost 0 bases and the J gene lost 0 bases, with 9 bases spanning the gap. The germline CDR1 and CDR2 sequences are GTSNPN and SVGIG (reference sequence). The CDR3 region is CAWSVGQYSNQPQHF. The DNA of the CDR3 is TGTGCCTGGAGTGTAGGGCAGTATAGCAATCAGCCCCAGCATTTT.

The V call is TRBV18, the J call TRBJ1-4; D uncertain. The CDR3 loop spans 15 amino acids. Germline V lookup: CDR1 KGHSH, CDR2 LQKENI. V shed 2 bases and J shed 3 bases, with 10 bases lying between them. This CDR3 reads CASSPVVGSNEKLFF. The CDR3 bases are TGTGCCAGCTCACCAGTGGTTGGCTCTAATGAAAAACTGTTTTTT.

The V gene is TRBV6-6, the J gene TRBJ1-5; tentatively, D is TRBD1 (5 bases). This CDR3 region has 14 residues. Germline CDR1 and CDR2: MNHNY and SVGAGI (reference sequence). The germline V and J ends were trimmed by 7 bases and 4 bases, with 14 bases remaining between them. CDR3 region: CASTRGSTNQPQHF. CDR3 sequence (DNA): TGTGCCAGCACTCGGGGGAGCACAAATCAGCCCCAGCATTTT.